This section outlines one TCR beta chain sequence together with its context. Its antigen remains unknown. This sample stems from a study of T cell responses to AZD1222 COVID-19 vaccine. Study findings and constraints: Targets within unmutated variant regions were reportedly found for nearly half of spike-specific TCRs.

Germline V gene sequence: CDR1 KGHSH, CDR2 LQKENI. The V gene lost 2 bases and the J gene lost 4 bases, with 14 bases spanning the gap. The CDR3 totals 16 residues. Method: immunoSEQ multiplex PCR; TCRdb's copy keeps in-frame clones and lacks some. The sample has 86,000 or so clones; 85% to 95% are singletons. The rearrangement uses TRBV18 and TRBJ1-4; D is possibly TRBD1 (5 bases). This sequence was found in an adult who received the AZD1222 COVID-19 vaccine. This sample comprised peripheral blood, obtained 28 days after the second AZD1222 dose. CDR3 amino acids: CASSPTKGRVNEKLFF. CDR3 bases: TGTGCCAGCTCACCAACGAAGGGCAGGGTTAATGAAAAACTGTTTTTT.